This note documents a single TCR beta chain sequence. What it binds is unknown. The V and J ends lost 0 bases and 0 bases respectively, with 15 bases between them. The CDR3 sequence is 18 residues long. CDR1 is SGDLS and CDR2 is YYNGEE in the germline V gene. The sample originates from a study of shared clonotypes between healthy human individuals. Background on the study: Each donor had three CD4 naive, three CD4 memory, two CD8 naive and one CD8 memory plate.

Regarding the study as a whole: Naive subsets generally exceeded memory subsets in estimated richness.

This table comes from immunoSEQ multiplex PCR, and its TCRdb copy is limited to in-frame clones, with some not included. The sample records about 2.3 million clones, less than 95% being singletons. The receptor was isolated from a man aged 18 to 35 in good health. Some clones in this sample may be carry-over from other donors' samples. The genes are TRBV9 and TRBJ2-2; tentatively, D is TRBD1 (6 bases). The source material was naive CD4+ T cells from PBMCs. Indicated subset: CD45RA+ positively selected. Here the CDR3 reads CASSVGISRGSNTGELFF. The CDR3 coding sequence is TGTGCCAGCAGCGTAGGTATTAGCAGGGGCTCGAACACCGGGGAGCTGTTTTTT.